This entry lists 2 T cell receptor beta chains sequenced from one sample in a study of T cell responses to AZD1222 COVID-19 vaccine. TCRdb keeps only in-frame clones here, not all; method: immunoSEQ multiplex PCR. Of 100,000 or so clones listed, approximately 90% were seen once; the top ten hold 11%. The material sequenced was peripheral blood, taken 28 days after the second AZD1222 dose. These receptors were collected from an adult who received the AZD1222 COVID-19 vaccine.

This clone was detected only once. This chain links TRBV20-1 with TRBJ1-2, with a possible D match to TRBD1 (6 bases). There are 11 residues in the CDR3. The V gene's germline CDR1 is DFQATT and CDR2 SNEGSKA (reference sequence). The V end lost 2 bases, the J end lost 8 bases, and 9 bases lay between the germline ends. This CDR3 is CSARPGAGYTF. CDR3 bases: TGCAGTGCTAGACCGGGGGCCGGCTACACCTTC.

This rearrangement joins TRBV6-5 to TRBJ2-1; TRBD1 is a possible D gene (6 bases). Germline lookup yields CDR1 MNHEY and CDR2 SVGAGI. The CDR3 consists of 12 residues. V was cut by 6 bases and J by 7 bases, with 10 bases left in between. The CDR3 here is CASSPQGNEQFF. The CDR3 DNA reads as TGTGCCAGCAGCCCCCAGGGGAATGAGCAGTTCTTC.